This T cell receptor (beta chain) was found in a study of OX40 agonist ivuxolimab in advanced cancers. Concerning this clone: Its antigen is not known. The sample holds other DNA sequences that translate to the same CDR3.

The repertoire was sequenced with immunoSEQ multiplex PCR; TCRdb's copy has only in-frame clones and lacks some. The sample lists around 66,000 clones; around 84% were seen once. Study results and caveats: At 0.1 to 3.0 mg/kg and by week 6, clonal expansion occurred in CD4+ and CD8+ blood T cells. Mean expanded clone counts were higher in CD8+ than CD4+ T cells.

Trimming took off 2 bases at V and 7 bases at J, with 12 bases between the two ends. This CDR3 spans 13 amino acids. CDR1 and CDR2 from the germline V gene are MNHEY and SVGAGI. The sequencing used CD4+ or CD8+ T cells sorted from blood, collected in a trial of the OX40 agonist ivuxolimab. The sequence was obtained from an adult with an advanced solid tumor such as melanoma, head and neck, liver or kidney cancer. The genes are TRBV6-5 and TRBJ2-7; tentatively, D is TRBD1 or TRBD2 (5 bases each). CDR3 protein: CASSYEGSGEQYF. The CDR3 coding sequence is TGTGCCAGCAGTTACGAGGGGTCGGGTGAGCAGTACTTC.